This TCR beta chain was found in a study of cytomegalovirus exposure and HLA in healthy donors. Study observations and caveats: With later analysis, a missense DCLRE1C variant became linked to TCR beta V- and J-gene trimming.

Germline V lookup: CDR1 SGHVS, CDR2 FQNEAQ. V gave up 1 base and J gave up 3 bases, with 9 bases separating them. The CDR3 extends over 14 amino acids. In the case of this clone: Its target is not known.

13 Jbeta primers and 60 Vbeta primers were used for the PCR. The assay was immunoSEQ multiplex PCR, and TCRdb's table has in-frame clones only and misses some. The data contain fewer than 140,000 clones, around three quarters of them singletons. The source of this sequence is a boy between 5 and 17 years old in good health and CMV-seronegative. The V call is TRBV7-8, the J call TRBJ2-5; D remains ambiguous. Sample: PBMCs. The CDR3 DNA sequence: TGTGCCAGCAGCTTAGAGTTTTCGGAAGAGACCCAGTACTTC. Translation: CASSLEFSEETQYF.